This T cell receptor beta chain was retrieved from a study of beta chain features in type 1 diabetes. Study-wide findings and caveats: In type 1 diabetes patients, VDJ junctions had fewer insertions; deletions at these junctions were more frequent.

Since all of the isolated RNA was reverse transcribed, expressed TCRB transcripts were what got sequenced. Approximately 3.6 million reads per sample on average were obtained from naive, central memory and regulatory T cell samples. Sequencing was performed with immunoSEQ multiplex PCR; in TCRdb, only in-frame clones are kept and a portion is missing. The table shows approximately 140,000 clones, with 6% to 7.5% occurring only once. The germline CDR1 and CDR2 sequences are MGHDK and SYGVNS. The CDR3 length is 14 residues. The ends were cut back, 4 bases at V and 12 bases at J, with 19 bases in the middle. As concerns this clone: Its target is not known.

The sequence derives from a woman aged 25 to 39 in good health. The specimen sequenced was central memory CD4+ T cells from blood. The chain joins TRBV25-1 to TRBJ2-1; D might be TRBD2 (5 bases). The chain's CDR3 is CASSVTGLVPGQFF. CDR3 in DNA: TGTGCCAGCAGTGTAACTGGACTCGTCCCCGGGCAGTTCTTC.